This TCR beta chain was captured by sequencing in a study of technical replicates of blood from a few donors. Generated by immunoSEQ multiplex PCR, the TCRdb table keeps only in-frame clones and is missing some. The table includes approximately 92,000 clones, 85% to 95% detected once. The germline V gene has CDR1 SGHAT and CDR2 FQDESV (reference sequence). This CDR3 is 16 amino acids long. V gave up 1 base and J gave up 6 bases; unmatched junction bases: 4. The receptor was isolated from a human donor in good health. The chain links TRBV11-1 to TRBJ2-2, with 11 bases lining up with TRBD2. Sample: T cells isolated from PBMCs. CDR3 DNA: TGTGCCAGCAGCTTAGTGGGACTAGCGGTCCCCGGGGAGCTGTTTTTT. Translating it yields CASSLVGLAVPGELFF.